This section outlines one T cell receptor beta chain sequence together with its context. The sample comes from a study of blood T cells in healthy people across ages. The use of a sample-barcoded 5' primer and a J-beta primer mix characterized a second PCR of roughly 7 to 11 cycles. TCRdb reprocessed the 5' RACE reads with MiXCR, giving one entry per CDR3 protein. The data contain about 970,000 distinct CDR3 sequences, around 54% of them singletons. The V gene lost 6 bases and the J gene lost 1 base, with 13 bases spanning the gap. From germline, CDR1 is LGHDT and CDR2 YNNKEL (reference sequence). The CDR3 is made up of 16 amino acids.

This receptor was obtained from an older woman in good health. The chain carries TRBV3-1 and TRBJ1-6; D possibly corresponds to TRBD1 (6 bases). Sequenced input: blood. The DNA of the CDR3 is TGTGCCAGCAGGGAACAGGGTGGGTCCTATAATTCACCCCTCCACTTT. The encoded protein is CASREQGGSYNSPLHF.